One sample yielded the 23 T cell receptor beta chains listed below, sequenced in a study of blood T cell repertoires in COVID-19. Libraries were prepared by immunoSEQ multiplex PCR; TCRdb keeps only in-frame clonotypes and omits some of them. The sample has some 190,000 clones, about 83% seen once; the top ten hold 5% to 6.5%. The sample consisted of peripheral blood. Source of these receptors: a woman in her seventies with active or convalescent COVID-19.

About this clone itself: No DNA is shown, since the ends of the CDR3 on it are uncertain; the CDR3 is the one TCRdb lists. V is TRBV5-6 and J is TRBJ2-7; TRBD1 is taken as the D call from the table, unchecked against the DNA. Germline lookup yields CDR1 SGHDT and CDR2 YYEEEE. The length of the CDR3 is 12 amino acids, counting both ends. This chain's CDR3 is CASSFGQGIKYF.

This clone was seen a single time. The chain carries TRBV4-1 and TRBJ1-2, with a weak D call TRBD1 (5 bases). V was trimmed by 1 base and J by 4 bases, leaving 10 bases between them. This CDR3 contains 14 residues. Germline V gene data show CDR1 as MGHRA and CDR2 as YSYEKL. The CDR3 protein is CASSQVDSGYGYTF. CDR3 bases: TGCGCCAGCAGCCAAGTTGACAGTGGCTATGGCTACACCTTC.

This clone occurred a few times. CDR3 region: CASSLVGGTVMIFF. CDR3 coding DNA: TGTGCCAGCAGCTTGGTAGGTGGGACAGTGATGATTTTCTTT. The V and J genes are TRBV5-5 and TRBJ1-1; TRBD1 matches 7 bases. This CDR3 has 14 residues. CDR1 is SGHKS and CDR2 is YYEKEE in the germline V gene (reference sequence). Trimming took 0 bases from V and 13 from J; bases not matched to a gene: 12. The variable domain in full, with the rest retrieved from reference TRBV5-5 and TRBJ1-1, is DAGVTQSPTHLIKTRGQQVTLRCSPISGHKSVSWYQQVLGQGPQFIFQYYEKEERGRGNFPDRFSARQFPNYSSELNVNALLLGDSALYLCASSLVGGTVMIFFGQGTRLTVV.

The chain uses TRBV24-1 and TRBJ2-1, with 12 bases aligning to TRBD2. The CDR3 loop spans 18 amino acids. Trimming at V came to 3 bases and at J to 7 bases, leaving 12 bases not matched to a gene. Germline assignment: CDR1 KGHDR and CDR2 SFDVKD. The CDR3 reads CATSDPYGLAGRGNEQFF. The CDR3 DNA follows: TGTGCCACCAGTGATCCCTACGGACTAGCGGGAAGAGGGAATGAGCAGTTCTTC.

The chain recombines TRBV18 with TRBJ2-3, with D uncertain. The germline V gene encodes CDR1 KGHSH and CDR2 LQKENI. The V end was cut by 0 bases, the J end by 3 bases, with 7 bases between. There are 14 residues in the CDR3. Here the CDR3 reads CASSPPPVTDTQYF. The CDR3 nucleotides read TGTGCCAGCTCACCACCCCCAGTTACAGATACGCAGTATTTT.

This rearrangement joins TRBV7-3 to TRBJ2-3; D may be TRBD1 (5 bases). CDR3 length: 15 residues. Trimming removed 2 bases from V and 4 bases from J, with 13 bases in between. Germline V gene lookup returns CDR1 SGHTA and CDR2 FQGTGA. This CDR3 reads CASSLLGAGADTQYF. The CDR3 DNA sequence: TGTGCCAGCAGCTTATTAGGGGCTGGGGCAGATACGCAGTATTTT. The full variable domain, its missing parts supplied by reference TRBV7-3 and TRBJ2-3, is GAGVSQTPSNKVTEKGKYVELRCDPISGHTALYWYRQSLGQGPEFLIYFQGTGAADDSGLPNDRFFAVRPEGSVSTLKIQRTERGDSAVYLCASSLLGAGADTQYFGPGTRLTVL.

The chain is built from TRBV5-4 and TRBJ2-7; 10 nucleotides match TRBD2. The V gene end was trimmed by 2 bases and the J gene end by 4 bases; junction bases not matched to a gene: 3. Germline CDR1 SGHNT, CDR2 YYREEE (reference sequence). The CDR3 has 14 residues. This chain's CDR3 is CASSFASGSYEQYF. The CDR3, as DNA: TGTGCCAGCAGCTTTGCTAGCGGGAGTTACGAGCAGTACTTC.

The rearrangement links TRBV7-2 to TRBJ1-1; D gene ambiguous. Germline V lookup: CDR1 SGHTA, CDR2 FQGNSA. V was shortened by 3 bases and J by 5 bases, with 13 bases between the two germline ends. This CDR3 comprises 14 residues. This CDR3 reads CASSFSGFWTEAFF. Written as DNA, the CDR3 is TGTGCCAGCAGCTTCAGCGGGTTTTGGACTGAAGCTTTCTTT.

V usage is TRBV4-1 and J usage is TRBJ2-5; 14 bases line up with TRBD2. Germline CDR1 MGHRA, CDR2 YSYEKL. This CDR3 region has 18 residues. The junction had 9 bases not matched to a gene; V was cut back by 2 bases and J by 4 bases. The CDR3 DNA follows: TGCGCCAGCAGCCAACCCCGACTAGCGGGAGGGGACGGAGAGACCCAGTACTTC. Protein product: CASSQPRLAGGDGETQYF.

This clone has at least ten counts. V and J are TRBV27 and TRBJ1-5; no clear D. V was trimmed by 8 bases and J by 8 bases, leaving 10 bases between them. This CDR3 has 11 amino acids. Germline CDR1 and CDR2: MNHEY and SMNVEV (reference sequence). The CDR3 sequence: CASGLNEPQHF. The DNA for the CDR3 is TGTGCCAGCGGCTTGAATGAGCCCCAGCATTTT.

This clone was recorded only once. V and J are TRBV5-1 and TRBJ2-2; a possible D gene is TRBD2 (6 bases). CDR3 size: 15 residues. The germline V and J ends were trimmed by 3 bases and 3 bases, with 12 bases remaining between them. Germline lookup yields CDR1 SGHRS and CDR2 YFSETQ. CDR3 nucleotides: TGCGCCAGCAGCTCCCGGGACTCCTACACCGGGGAGCTGTTTTTT. As protein: CASSSRDSYTGELFF.

The chain uses TRBV29-1 and TRBJ2-1; TRBD2 matches at 13 bases. CDR1 and CDR2 from the germline V gene are SQVTM and ANQGSEA. The CDR3 spans 19 residues. CDR3 amino acids: CSGTGTPRTSGSFGNEQFF. The CDR3 nucleotides are TGCAGTGGAACAGGGACACCTCGGACTAGCGGGAGTTTTGGGAATGAGCAGTTCTTC.

J is TRBJ2-1 and V is TRBV11-1; D ambiguous. Germline V lookup: CDR1 SGHAT, CDR2 FQDESV (reference sequence). The CDR3 is 13 residues long. V was cut by 3 bases and J by 4 bases, with 7 bases left in between. For the CDR3, the DNA is TGTGCCAGCAGCTTCGCGCATTACAATGAGCAGTTCTTC. It translates to CASSFAHYNEQFF.

As to this clone: The identical CDR3 is also encoded by other nucleotide sequences in the sample. The CDR3 sequence is CASTGNTDTQYF. CDR3 in DNA: TGTGCCAGCACTGGCAACACAGATACGCAGTATTTT. The V call is TRBV12-3 or TRBV12-4, the J call TRBJ2-3; D is ambiguous. With 7 bases removed from V and 2 bases from J, the gap between germline ends came to 7 bases. The CDR3 contains 12 residues.

The CDR3 nucleotides read TGTGCCAGCAGTGTCACTTGGGGGGGGCATGGCTACACCTTC. Amino acids: CASSVTWGGHGYTF. V usage is TRBV28 and J usage is TRBJ1-2, with D maybe TRBD1 (6 bases). V was shortened by 5 bases and J by 6 bases, with 16 bases between the two germline ends. Germline values: CDR1 MDHEN, CDR2 SYDVKM. The CDR3 totals 14 residues.

J is TRBJ2-7 and V is TRBV7-8; 8 nucleotides align to TRBD1. The germline gives CDR1 SGHVS, CDR2 FQNEAQ. The CDR3 consists of 16 residues. J lost 0 bases, V lost 4 bases, and 8 bases had no gene match. The CDR3 is CASSSRDRPGSYEQYF. The CDR3 nucleotides read TGTGCCAGCAGCTCCCGGGACAGGCCGGGCTCCTACGAGCAGTACTTC.

The chain uses TRBV7-9 and TRBJ2-7, with D perhaps matching TRBD1 (6 bases). The V end lost 4 bases, the J end lost 2 bases, and 18 bases lay between the germline ends. CDR1 and CDR2 from the germline V gene are SEHNR and FQNEAQ (reference sequence). The CDR3 runs 16 residues. The CDR3: CASSSNRAEGPYEQYF. CDR3 DNA: TGTGCCAGCAGCTCTAACAGGGCCGAGGGGCCCTACGAGCAGTACTTC.

V is TRBV7-9 and J is TRBJ2-1, with D maybe TRBD2 (6 bases). Between the trimmed V and J ends, which lost 4 bases and 5 bases, there was a span of 18 bases. CDR1 is SEHNR, CDR2 FQNEAQ, per germline (reference sequence). CDR3 size: 16 residues. The CDR3, as DNA: TGTGCCAGCAGCTCGGATTCGGGACTTTATCACAATGAGCAGTTCTTC. Amino acid sequence: CASSSDSGLYHNEQFF.

This chain joins TRBV4-1 and TRBJ2-7, with 9 bases that match TRBD2. The V gene's germline CDR1 is MGHRA and CDR2 YSYEKL. The trim removed 0 bases at V and 5 bases at J, leaving 8 bases unmatched. The CDR3 length is 16 residues. CDR3 coding DNA: TGCGCCAGCAGCCAAGATGGGTATAGCGGGAGAAACGAGCAGTACTTC. Encoded protein: CASSQDGYSGRNEQYF.

The chain combines TRBV2 with TRBJ1-1; the D gene is possibly TRBD1 (6 bases). Trimming cost V 4 bases and J 7 bases, with 19 bases left between them. The CDR3 covers 15 residues. Germline V gives CDR1 SNHLY, CDR2 FYNNEI. Written as DNA, the CDR3 is TGTGCCAGCAGTGGGGCTCGGGGGGGCGCGGGTGAAGCTTTCTTT. Its protein product is CASSGARGGAGEAFF.

J is TRBJ2-7 and V is TRBV15; 8 nucleotides line up with TRBD1. The V gene end was trimmed by 9 bases and the J gene end by 7 bases; junction bases not matched to a gene: 17. The CDR3 is made up of 15 amino acids. Germline CDR1 LNHNV, CDR2 YYDKDF (reference sequence). CDR3 sequence: CATLLTGAGSGEQYF. CDR3 nucleotide sequence: TGTGCCACTCTCCTGACAGGGGCCGGGAGCGGAGAGCAGTACTTC. Drawing the rest from reference TRBV15 and TRBJ2-7, the complete variable domain is DAMVIQNPRYQVTQFGKPVTLSCSQTLNHNVMYWYQQKSSQAPKLLFHYYDKDFNNEADTPDNFQSRRPNTSFCFLDIRSPGLGDTAMYLCATLLTGAGSGEQYFGPGTRLTVT.

A note on this clone: One end of the junction does not line up with germline, which may come from a read error. This chain connects TRBV2 to TRBJ2-7; TRBD1 agrees at 9 bases. CDR1 is SNHLY, CDR2 FYNNEI, per germline. The CDR3 covers 14 residues. CDR3 protein: CASSEALLRTGVPF. DNA for the CDR3: TGTGCCAGCAGTGAAGCGCTTTTAAGGACAGGGGTCCCCTTC.

The gene calls are TRBV4-1 and TRBJ2-1, with 9 bases identical to TRBD2. The CDR3 totals 16 residues. V gave up 5 bases and J gave up 4 bases; unmatched junction bases: 9. Germline loops: CDR1 MGHRA, CDR2 YSYEKL. CDR3 loop: CASSAPGLAIYNEQFF. CDR3 bases: TGCGCCAGCAGCGCCCCGGGACTAGCCATATACAATGAGCAGTTCTTC.